This T cell receptor beta chain was sequenced during a study of chemoradiotherapy in HPV16-positive cancers. Regarding the study as a whole: In HPV16-positive patients, HPV-responsive T-cell expansion tracked better recurrence-free survival.

Looked up from germline, CDR1 is SGHTA and CDR2 is FQGNSA. With 7 bases removed from V and 8 bases from J, the gap between germline ends came to 22 bases. The CDR3 is made up of 15 amino acids. The assay was immunoSEQ multiplex PCR, and TCRdb's table has in-frame clones only and misses some. The table records 25,000 to 35,000 clones, around 93% of them present only once. As to this clone: Its specificity is unknown.

The sample consisted of blood, taken from a patient who underwent chemoradiotherapy. J is TRBJ2-3 and V is TRBV7-2; possibly TRBD2 for D (6 bases). The source of this sequence is a human donor with HPV-associated anogenital cancer. CDR3 region: CASTKRRRGDGTQYF. CDR3 in DNA: TGTGCCAGCACCAAGAGGAGGCGGGGTGACGGTACGCAGTATTTT.